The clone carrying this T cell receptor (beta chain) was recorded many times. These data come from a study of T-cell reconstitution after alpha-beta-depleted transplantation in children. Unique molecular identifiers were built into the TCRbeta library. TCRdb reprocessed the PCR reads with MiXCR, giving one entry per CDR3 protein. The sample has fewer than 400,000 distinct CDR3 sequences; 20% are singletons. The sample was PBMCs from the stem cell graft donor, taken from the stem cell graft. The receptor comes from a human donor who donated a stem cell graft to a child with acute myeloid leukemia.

The CDR3, as DNA: TGCGCCAGCAGTGCGGGACTTCTCTACAATGAGCAGTTCTTC. Its protein is CASSAGLLYNEQFF. The chain recombines TRBV10-1 with TRBJ2-1, with a possible D match to TRBD2 (6 bases). In germline, CDR1 is WNHNN, CDR2 SYGVQD (reference sequence). The V and J ends lost 4 bases and 3 bases respectively, with 10 bases between them. The CDR3 covers 14 residues.